One and the same sample provided the 14 T cell receptor beta chains below, sequenced in a study of blood T cell repertoires in COVID-19. Only in-frame clones appear in the TCRdb table, and some are missing; sequencing was by immunoSEQ multiplex PCR. Of 120,000 to 150,000 clones in the sample, 87% were seen once. The specimen was peripheral blood. These receptor sequences come from a woman aged 45-60 years with active or convalescent COVID-19.

This clone has a single count. This chain links TRBV7-2 with TRBJ2-1; D may be TRBD1 (5 bases). V dropped 5 bases and J dropped 7 bases, with 9 bases sitting between them. The CDR3 has 12 residues. Germline values: CDR1 SGHTA, CDR2 FQGNSA. The CDR3 reads CASSQTVNEQFF. In nucleotides, the CDR3 is TGTGCCAGCAGCCAGACAGTTAATGAGCAGTTCTTC.

The V gene is TRBV5-1, the J gene TRBJ2-3; 9 bases map to TRBD2. V lost 4 bases to trimming and J lost 3 bases; unmatched junction nucleotides: 6. This CDR3 is built from 15 residues. Germline V gene sequence: CDR1 SGHRS, CDR2 YFSETQ. CDR3 region: CASSERLAETDTQYF. CDR3 in DNA: TGCGCCAGCAGCGAACGACTAGCGGAGACAGATACGCAGTATTTT. The whole variable domain, remainder taken from reference TRBV5-1 and TRBJ2-3, is KAGVTQTPRYLIKTRGQQVTLSCSPISGHRSVSWYQQTPGQGLQFLFEYFSETQRNKGNFPGRFSGRQFSNSRSEMNVSTLELGDSALYLCASSERLAETDTQYFGPGTRLTVL.

The chain combines TRBV29-1 with TRBJ2-7; weak D call: TRBD1 (5 bases). Trimming took off 5 bases at V and 2 bases at J, with 16 bases between the two ends. Germline V gene lookup returns CDR1 SQVTM and CDR2 ANQGSEA. This CDR3 has 14 amino acids. CDR3 DNA sequence: TGCAGCGTTCAGACTGCGTGGGGCCCCTACGAGCAGTACTTC. The encoded protein is CSVQTAWGPYEQYF.

This chain links TRBV12-3 or TRBV12-4 with TRBJ2-7; D might be TRBD2 (5 bases). This CDR3 has 11 residues. V lost 6 bases to trimming and J lost 6 bases, with 9 bases between them. The CDR3 DNA reads as TGTGCCAGCAGGTTACTAGGCGAGCAGTACTTC. Its protein is CASRLLGEQYF.

The sample holds one count of this clone. This chain uses TRBV7-2 with TRBJ1-2; unclear D gene. The V end was cut by 4 bases, the J end by 2 bases, with 23 bases between. The CDR3 runs 18 residues. CDR1 and CDR2 (germline): SGHTA, FQGNSA. In nucleotides, the CDR3 is TGTGCCAGCAGCTCGAATCGCCTATTGGGTGCGGTCAACTATGGCTACACCTTC. Translating gives CASSSNRLLGAVNYGYTF.

The chain uses TRBV7-2 and TRBJ1-1; D is ambiguous. V was cut by 1 base and J by 3 bases, with 12 bases left in between. Germline lookup yields CDR1 SGHTA and CDR2 FQGNSA. The CDR3 contains 15 residues. The CDR3 is CASSLVADWDTEAFF. CDR3 sequence (DNA): TGTGCCAGCAGCTTAGTCGCGGATTGGGACACTGAAGCTTTCTTT. The whole variable domain, filled in from reference TRBV7-2 and TRBJ1-1, reads GAGVSQSPSNKVTEKGKDVELRCDPISGHTALYWYRQSLGQGLEFLIYFQGNSAPDKSGLPSDRFSAERTGGSVSTLTIQRTQQEDSAVYLCASSLVADWDTEAFFGQGTRLTVV.

The genes are TRBV7-2 and TRBJ1-2; maybe TRBD1 (5 bases). Germline loops: CDR1 SGHTA, CDR2 FQGNSA. V lost 1 base and J 0 bases, leaving 12 bases between the germline ends. The CDR3 loop spans 16 amino acids. CDR3 DNA: TGTGCCAGCAGCTTAGTTCCAGGGTACTCTAACTATGGCTACACCTTC. It yields the protein CASSLVPGYSNYGYTF.

The gene calls are TRBV9 and TRBJ1-1; 8 nucleotides match TRBD1. CDR1 is SGDLS and CDR2 is YYNGEE in the germline V gene. CDR3 length: 13 residues. With V trimmed by 3 bases and J by 4 bases, 2 bases remained unmatched. The CDR3 nucleotides are TGTGCCAGCAGCGCCGGACAGGGCACTGAAGCTTTCTTT. Its translation is CASSAGQGTEAFF.

Concerning this clone itself: Other DNA sequences in the same sample also yield this CDR3. The rearrangement links TRBV7-2 to TRBJ2-3; D unclear. The V gene's germline CDR1 is SGHTA and CDR2 FQGNSA. This CDR3 region has 11 residues. The V end was cut by 4 bases, the J end by 3 bases, with 2 bases between. Written as DNA, the CDR3 is TGTGCCAGCAGCTCAACAGATACGCAGTATTTT. Its protein product is CASSSTDTQYF.

This chain joins TRBV5-1 and TRBJ1-4; 9 positions agree with TRBD1. Unmatched junction bases numbered 4, after V lost 2 bases and J lost 8 bases. This CDR3 is built from 14 residues. The germline V gene has CDR1 SGHRS and CDR2 YFSETQ. CDR3 in amino acids: CASSFGQGREKLFF. CDR3 coding DNA: TGCGCCAGCAGCTTCGGACAGGGGCGGGAAAAACTGTTTTTT.

This chain links TRBV7-3 with TRBJ2-3, with 7 bases matching TRBD2. V shed 3 bases and J 9 bases; nucleotides not matched to a gene: 15. Germline-derived CDR1 and CDR2 are SGHTA and FQGTGA. This CDR3 has 16 amino acids. The CDR3 coding sequence is TGTGCCAGCAGCTTGTCATCGGGAGGCCCCGTTGGGACGCAGTATTTT. Translated, it gives CASSLSSGGPVGTQYF.

A single count supports this clone. The chain links TRBV19 to TRBJ1-5; 8 bases match TRBD1. CDR1 is LNHDA, CDR2 SQIVND, per germline (reference sequence). The CDR3 is 15 amino acids. V trimming: 6 bases; J trimming: 0 bases; junction bases outside the gene matches: 4. CDR3 residues: CASSWTGISNQPQHF. The CDR3 DNA is TGTGCCAGTAGCTGGACAGGGATTAGCAATCAGCCCCAGCATTTT.

The rearrangement links TRBV4-3 to TRBJ2-2, with D unclear. Germline V gene sequence: CDR1 LGHNA, CDR2 YSLEER. The CDR3 loop spans 14 amino acids. Trimming pared 2 bases from V and 2 bases from J, leaving 6 bases between. The DNA of the CDR3 is TGCGCCAGCAGCCAACGTGTTAACACCGGGGAGCTGTTTTTT. It specifies CASSQRVNTGELFF.

The V gene is TRBV18, the J gene TRBJ2-1; 10 bases agree with TRBD2. This CDR3 has 14 amino acids. The V and J ends lost 3 bases and 6 bases, in that order; junction bases with no gene match: 2. Germline V CDR1 and CDR2: KGHSH, LQKENI. CDR3 nucleotide sequence: TGTGCCAGCTCACCTAGCGGGGGGTTCAATGAGCAGTTCTTC. It yields the protein CASSPSGGFNEQFF.